One and the same sample provided the 15 T cell receptor beta chains below, sequenced in a study of PD-L1 blockade in urothelial cancer. The repertoire was sequenced with immunoSEQ multiplex PCR; TCRdb's copy has only in-frame clones and lacks some. The repertoire holds almost 30,000 clones, with about 90% as singletons. The sequences come from PBMCs, collected around atezolizumab (anti-PD-L1) treatment. The source of these receptors is a man aged 50 to 59 with urothelial cancer.

The V gene is TRBV28, the J gene TRBJ2-4; 11 nucleotides align to TRBD1. The V gene's germline CDR1 is MDHEN and CDR2 SYDVKM. This CDR3 spans 14 amino acids. Trimming removed 7 bases from V and 7 bases from J; junction bases left unmatched: 6. CDR3 in DNA: TGTGCCAGCACCCGGACAGGGGGCTTTAACATTCAGTACTTC. This encodes CASTRTGGFNIQYF.

The sample holds a few counts of this clone. The chain has TRBV10-1 and TRBJ2-2, with D maybe TRBD2 (5 bases). V lost 6 bases, J lost 0 bases, and 5 bases lay in between. The germline V gene has CDR1 WNHNN and CDR2 SYGVQD (reference sequence). The CDR3 runs 13 residues. As DNA, the CDR3 is TGCGCCAGCAGGCGGGCGAACACCGGGGAGCTGTTTTTT. It specifies CASRRANTGELFF.

This chain uses TRBV7-9 with TRBJ2-2; the D gene is possibly TRBD1 (6 bases). Between the trimmed V and J ends, which lost 7 bases and 4 bases, there was a span of 16 bases. CDR1 is SEHNR, CDR2 FQNEAQ, per germline (reference sequence). The CDR3 runs to 15 residues. CDR3: CASNKGGLSTGELFF. CDR3 coding DNA: TGTGCCAGCAACAAAGGGGGTTTGAGCACCGGGGAGCTGTTTTTT.

The chain combines TRBV30 with TRBJ1-4, with TRBD1 identical over 8 bases. Germline loops: CDR1 GTSNPN, CDR2 SVGIG (reference sequence). Unmatched junction bases numbered 6, after V lost 6 bases and J lost 0 bases. This CDR3 region has 15 residues. The CDR3 DNA follows: TGTGCCTGTGACAGGGGCGCTACAACTAATGAAAAACTGTTTTTT. Translating gives CACDRGATTNEKLFF.

The V gene is TRBV10-2, the J gene TRBJ2-6, with 7 bases fitting TRBD2. This CDR3 contains 18 residues. Germline assignment: CDR1 WSHSY and CDR2 SAAADI. V shed 5 bases and J 2 bases; nucleotides not matched to a gene: 12. The CDR3 nucleotides are TGCGCCAGCAGTAGCCGCGCGGCGGGGGAAACTGGGGCCAACGTCCTGACTTTC. It codes for CASSSRAAGETGANVLTF.

The chain has TRBV2 and TRBJ1-3; D is undetermined. CDR1 SNHLY and CDR2 FYNNEI come from the germline V gene. V was cut by 8 bases and J by 2 bases, with 10 bases left in between. The CDR3 has 13 amino acids. The CDR3 spells CASGRSAGNTIYF. The DNA of the CDR3 is TGTGCCAGCGGGCGCTCGGCTGGAAACACCATATATTTT.

The chain recombines TRBV10-1 with TRBJ2-2, with TRBD2 matching 7 bases. CDR1 WNHNN and CDR2 SYGVQD come from the germline V gene (reference sequence). J gave up 6 bases and V 6 bases, and 4 bases lay outside the gene matches. CDR3 size: 13 residues. CDR3: CASSELAPGELFF. The CDR3 bases are TGCGCCAGCAGCGAACTAGCGCCCGGGGAGCTGTTTTTT.

The chain is built from TRBV11-2 and TRBJ2-7, with D possibly matching TRBD1 (6 bases). CDR1 and CDR2 from the germline V gene are SGHAT and FQNNGV. This CDR3 has 14 residues. Trimming pared 4 bases from V and 2 bases from J, leaving 12 bases between. CDR3 residues: CASSSTGSAYEQYF. CDR3 in DNA: TGTGCCAGCAGCTCCACAGGGAGCGCCTACGAGCAGTACTTC.

DNA for the CDR3: TGTGCCAGCAGCTTGAATATGGCAGCCTACGAGCAGTACTTC. Translating it yields CASSLNMAAYEQYF. The chain joins TRBV5-6 to TRBJ2-7; D is unresolved. Trimming shortened V by 1 base and J by 2 bases, and 10 bases separated the two germline ends. This CDR3 is built from 14 residues. From germline, CDR1 is SGHDT and CDR2 YYEEEE.

The chain couples TRBV5-4 to TRBJ1-3, with D hard to call. Per germline, CDR1 SGHNT and CDR2 YYREEE (reference sequence). With 2 bases removed from V and 5 bases from J, the gap between germline ends came to 11 bases. This CDR3 has 14 residues. The CDR3 region is CASSFPGNRNTIYF. In DNA, the CDR3 is TGTGCCAGCAGCTTCCCCGGGAACAGAAACACCATATATTTT.

This chain uses TRBV27 with TRBJ2-2; tentatively, D is TRBD2 (5 bases). The CDR3 has 21 residues. V was trimmed by 4 bases and J by 1 base, leaving 28 bases between them. CDR1 and CDR2 from the germline V gene are MNHEY and SMNVEV (reference sequence). The CDR3: CASSYTSPWAVLAVNTGELFF. For the CDR3, the DNA is TGTGCCAGCAGTTACACCTCCCCCTGGGCCGTCCTAGCCGTGAACACCGGGGAGCTGTTTTTT.

The V call is TRBV6-5, the J call TRBJ1-4, with a weak D call TRBD1 (6 bases). This CDR3 spans 14 amino acids. Germline CDR1 MNHEY, CDR2 SVGAGI. Trimming cost V 6 bases and J 5 bases, with 13 bases left between them. The DNA for the CDR3 is TGTGCCAGCAGGGATGATACAGGGAATGAAAAACTGTTTTTT. Residues: CASRDDTGNEKLFF.

V usage is TRBV6-1 and J usage is TRBJ1-2, with a possible D match to TRBD1 (6 bases). The CDR3 sequence is 15 residues long. V was cut by 0 bases and J by 4 bases, with 12 bases left in between. CDR1 MNHNS and CDR2 SASEGT come from the germline V gene. The CDR3, as DNA: TGTGCCAGCAGTGAAGCATATAGGGGGACCTATGGCTACACCTTC. Translation gives CASSEAYRGTYGYTF.

This clone was observed a handful of times. The chain carries TRBV6-1 and TRBJ1-1; D gene ambiguous. The germline gives CDR1 MNHNS, CDR2 SASEGT. The germline V and J ends were trimmed by 6 bases and 5 bases, with 19 bases remaining between them. CDR3 length: 15 residues. The CDR3 nucleotides are TGTGCCAGCAGCCAAGGGTCTCCGGGGTGGACTGAAGCTTTCTTT. It yields the protein CASSQGSPGWTEAFF.

This clone was observed a single time. The chain couples TRBV5-1 to TRBJ2-1; 12 bases align to TRBD2. Looked up from germline, CDR1 is SGHRS and CDR2 is YFSETQ. The CDR3 extends over 16 amino acids. V was pared by 0 bases and J by 7 bases, with 5 bases of the junction left unmatched. CDR3 sequence reads: CASSLEGLAGWNEQFF. In DNA, the CDR3 is TGCGCCAGCAGCTTGGAGGGACTAGCGGGTTGGAATGAGCAGTTCTTC.